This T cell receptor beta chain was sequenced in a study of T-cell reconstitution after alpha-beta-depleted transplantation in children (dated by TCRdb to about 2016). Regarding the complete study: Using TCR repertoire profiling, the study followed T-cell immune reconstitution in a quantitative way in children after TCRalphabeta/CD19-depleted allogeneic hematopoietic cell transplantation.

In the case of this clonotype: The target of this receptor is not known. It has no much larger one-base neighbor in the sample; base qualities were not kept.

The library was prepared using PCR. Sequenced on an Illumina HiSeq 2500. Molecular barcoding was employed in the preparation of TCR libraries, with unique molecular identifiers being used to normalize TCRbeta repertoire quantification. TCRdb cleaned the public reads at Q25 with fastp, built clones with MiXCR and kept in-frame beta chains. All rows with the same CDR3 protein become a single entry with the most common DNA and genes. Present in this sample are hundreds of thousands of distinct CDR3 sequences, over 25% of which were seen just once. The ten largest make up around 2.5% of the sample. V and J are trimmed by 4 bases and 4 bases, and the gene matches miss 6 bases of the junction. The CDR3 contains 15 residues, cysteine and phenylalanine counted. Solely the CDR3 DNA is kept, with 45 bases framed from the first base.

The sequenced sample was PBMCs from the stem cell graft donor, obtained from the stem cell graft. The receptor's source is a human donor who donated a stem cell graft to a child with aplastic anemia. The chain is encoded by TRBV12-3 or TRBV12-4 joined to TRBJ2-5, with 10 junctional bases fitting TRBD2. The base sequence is TGTGCCAGCAGTTGGCTAGCGGGAGCCGCAGAGACCCAGTACTTC. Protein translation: CASSWLAGAAETQYF.